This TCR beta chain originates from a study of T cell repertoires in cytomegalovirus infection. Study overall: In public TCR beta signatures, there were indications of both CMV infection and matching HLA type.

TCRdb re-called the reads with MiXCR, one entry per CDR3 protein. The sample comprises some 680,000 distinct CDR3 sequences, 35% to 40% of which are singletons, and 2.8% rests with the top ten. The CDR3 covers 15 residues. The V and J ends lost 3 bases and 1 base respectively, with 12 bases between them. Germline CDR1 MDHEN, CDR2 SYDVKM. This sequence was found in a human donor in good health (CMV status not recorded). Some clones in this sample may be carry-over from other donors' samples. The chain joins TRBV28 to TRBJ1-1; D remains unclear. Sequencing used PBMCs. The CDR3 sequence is CASSFPGYENTEAFF. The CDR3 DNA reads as TGTGCCAGCAGTTTCCCCGGATACGAGAACACTGAAGCTTTCTTT. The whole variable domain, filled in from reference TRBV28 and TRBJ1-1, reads DVKVTQSSRYLVKRTGEKVFLECVQDMDHENMFWYRQDPGLGLRLIYFSYDVKMKEKGDIPEGYSVSREKKERFSLILESASTNQTSMYLCASSFPGYENTEAFFGQGTRLTVV.